Detailed here is one T cell receptor beta chain. Its cognate antigen is unknown. These data are taken from a study of T cell repertoires in cytomegalovirus infection. Study context: HLA-C-restricted CMV epitopes, recently identified, and well-studied HLA-B-restricted ones were used by the study. CMV infection together with matching HLA type was indicated by public TCR beta signatures. Study-level results: Accumulated public TCR beta family frequency recognized individuals carrying CMV together with the relevant HLA.

Germline lookup yields CDR1 SGHTA and CDR2 FQGNSA. The CDR3 loop spans 13 amino acids. Trimming took off 1 base at V and 5 bases at J, with 7 bases between the two ends. TCRdb re-called the reads with MiXCR, one entry per CDR3 protein. Here the sample spans around 430,000 distinct CDR3 sequences, roughly 42% being singletons. Sequencing used cultured PBMCs, obtained from culture after CMV antigen stimulation. The receptor comes from a human donor in good health (CMV status not recorded). Some clones in this sample may be carry-over from other donors' samples. The chain employs TRBV7-2 and TRBJ2-3, with unresolved D. The CDR3 loop is CASSLVARDTQYF. CDR3 sequence (DNA): TGTGCCAGCAGCTTAGTTGCCCGAGATACGCAGTATTTT.